This entry lists 28 T cell receptor beta chains sequenced from one sample in a study of T cell responses to AZD1222 COVID-19 vaccine. Sequencing was performed with immunoSEQ multiplex PCR; in TCRdb, only in-frame clones are kept and a portion is missing. The repertoire holds fewer than 120,000 clones, roughly 93% seen once, with about 3% in the top ten. The sample in question was peripheral blood, obtained 28 days after the second AZD1222 dose. Receptors originate from an adult who received the AZD1222 COVID-19 vaccine.

The rearrangement links TRBV2 to TRBJ1-3; D may be TRBD1 (5 bases). Germline CDR1 and CDR2: SNHLY and FYNNEI. CDR3 length equals 15 residues. V gave up 7 bases and J gave up 0 bases, with 13 bases separating them. The CDR3, as DNA: TGTGCCAGCAAAGTGGACACTTTCTCTGGAAACACCATATATTTT. Translation: CASKVDTFSGNTIYF.

The CDR3 DNA follows: TGTGCCAGCAGCCCTACAGGGTCTGGAAACACCATATATTTT. Amino acids: CASSPTGSGNTIYF. The chain has TRBV5-5 and TRBJ1-3; maybe TRBD1 (6 bases). This CDR3 is 14 amino acids long. The germline gives CDR1 SGHKS, CDR2 YYEKEE (reference sequence). V was pared by 4 bases and J by 1 base, with 9 bases between.

The chain links TRBV13 to TRBJ1-1; a weak D match, TRBD1 (5 bases). Per germline, CDR1 PRHDT and CDR2 FYEKMQ (reference sequence). This CDR3 has 14 residues. V gave up 0 bases and J gave up 8 bases, with 13 bases separating them. CDR3 sequence reads: CASSLGSIGGEAFF. CDR3 sequence (DNA): TGTGCCAGCAGCTTAGGGAGCATCGGGGGGGAAGCTTTCTTT.

The chain recombines TRBV10-3 with TRBJ1-1; D perhaps matches TRBD1 (5 bases). The CDR3 contains 13 residues. Trimming removed 2 bases at V and 7 bases at J, with 11 bases between. Germline CDR1 reads ENHRY; CDR2 reads SYGVKD. CDR3 bases: TGTGCCATCAGTGAGGGGGCCTTGATTGAAGCTTTCTTT. As protein: CAISEGALIEAFF.

This chain connects TRBV28 to TRBJ1-2, with TRBD1 as a possible D gene (6 bases). The length of the CDR3 is 14 residues. The ends were cut back, 10 bases at V and 3 bases at J, with 18 bases in the middle. Looked up from germline, CDR1 is MDHEN and CDR2 is SYDVKM. The CDR3 loop reads CATPGLRGDYGYTF. The CDR3 DNA reads TGTGCCACCCCGGGTTTGAGGGGGGACTATGGCTACACCTTC.

The chain has TRBV6-5 and TRBJ1-2; D gene unclear. The CDR3 is 14 residues long. V dropped 6 bases and J dropped 4 bases, with 15 bases sitting between them. In germline, CDR1 is MNHEY, CDR2 SVGAGI. The CDR3 loop is CASRQTGKGYGYTF. In nucleotides, the CDR3 is TGTGCCAGCAGGCAGACCGGGAAGGGCTATGGCTACACCTTC.

The CDR3 DNA reads TGTGCCAGCAGCTTCGGTAGGGATCGGAACACTGAAGCTTTCTTT. Translated: CASSFGRDRNTEAFF. The chain is built from TRBV5-5 and TRBJ1-1; no clear D gene. CDR3 size: 15 residues. V gave up 2 bases and J gave up 1 base, with 12 bases separating them. Germline V CDR1 and CDR2: SGHKS, YYEKEE (reference sequence).

This clone has only one observation. The chain is built from TRBV18 and TRBJ1-3; 9 bases map to TRBD1. The J segment lost 4 bases and the V segment lost 3 bases, leaving 1 base of the junction unmatched. CDR3 length: 14 amino acids. Germline V gives CDR1 KGHSH, CDR2 LQKENI. Written as DNA, the CDR3 is TGTGCCAGCTCACCTGGGACAGGGGGAAACACCATATATTTT. It encodes CASSPGTGGNTIYF. Filled out from reference TRBV18 and TRBJ1-3, the complete variable domain reads NAGVMQNPRHLVRRRGQEARLRCSPMKGHSHVYWYRQLPEEGLKFMVYLQKENIIDESGMPKERFSAEFPKEGPSILRIQQVVRGDSAAYFCASSPGTGGNTIYFGEGSWLTVV.

The chain combines TRBV6-5 with TRBJ2-3; TRBD2 matches at 8 bases. Per germline, CDR1 MNHEY and CDR2 SVGAGI. The CDR3 has 15 amino acids. V dropped 6 bases and J dropped 2; count of bases not matched to a gene: 7. CDR3 DNA sequence: TGTGCCAGCAGAAGTAGCGGGGCGACCACAGATACGCAGTATTTT. Translation: CASRSSGATTDTQYF.

This clone was detected only a few times. This chain joins TRBV6-5 and TRBJ1-5; 8 nucleotides match TRBD1. There are 14 residues in the CDR3. With V trimmed by 6 bases and J by 2 bases, 3 bases remained unmatched. Germline loops: CDR1 MNHEY, CDR2 SVGAGI. This CDR3 reads CASRTGQGNQPQHF. The DNA for the CDR3 is TGTGCCAGCAGGACGGGACAGGGCAATCAGCCCCAGCATTTT.

This chain joins TRBV15 and TRBJ1-3, with unresolved D. Germline CDR1 and CDR2: LNHNV and YYDKDF (reference sequence). CDR3 length: 15 amino acids. Trimming stripped 1 base from V and 0 bases from J, with 7 bases between. The CDR3 loop is CATSRVLGSGNTIYF. The CDR3 DNA is TGTGCCACCAGCAGAGTTTTGGGCTCTGGAAACACCATATATTTT.

The V and J genes are TRBV4-2 and TRBJ2-1, with 11 positions matching TRBD2. The germline gives CDR1 LGHNA, CDR2 YNFKEQ. V lost 1 base to trimming and J lost 5 bases; unmatched junction nucleotides: 1. The CDR3 consists of 15 residues. For the CDR3, the DNA is TGTGCCAGCAGCCAAGGACTAGCGGGACACAATGAGCAGTTCTTC. Its translation: CASSQGLAGHNEQFF.

The rearrangement links TRBV3-1 (or the pseudogene TRBV3-2) to TRBJ2-1, with 13 bases fitting TRBD2. V dropped 0 bases and J dropped 15; count of bases not matched to a gene: 8. This CDR3 is built from 15 residues. Per the germline V gene, CDR1 is LGHDT and CDR2 is YNNKEL (reference sequence). CDR3 in DNA: TGTGCCAGCAGCCAAGACCTTACTAGCGGGAGGGCCCCGTTCTTC. It specifies CASSQDLTSGRAPFF.

The rearrangement uses TRBV5-1 and TRBJ2-1; 7 bases are shared with TRBD2. V dropped 0 bases and J dropped 8; count of bases not matched to a gene: 5. This CDR3 spans 14 amino acids. CDR1 SGHRS and CDR2 YFSETQ come from the germline V gene. The CDR3 DNA reads as TGCGCCAGCAGCTTGGACGGACTAGTCTATGAGCAGTTCTTC. Translation gives CASSLDGLVYEQFF. Together with reference TRBV5-1 and TRBJ2-1, the CDR3 gives the full variable domain: KAGVTQTPRYLIKTRGQQVTLSCSPISGHRSVSWYQQTPGQGLQFLFEYFSETQRNKGNFPGRFSGRQFSNSRSEMNVSTLELGDSALYLCASSLDGLVYEQFFGPGTRLTVL.

This rearrangement joins TRBV5-1 to TRBJ2-7; D is undetermined. Germline CDR1 is SGHRS and CDR2 is YFSETQ. The CDR3 contains 14 residues. Trimming took 3 bases from V and 6 from J, leaving 16 bases between them. CDR3 nucleotide sequence: TGCGCCAGCAGCTCTATGGTAGGAGTTCCCGAGCAGTACTTC. Translating it yields CASSSMVGVPEQYF.

Written as DNA, the CDR3 is TGTGCCAGCAGCCTGAGACAGGGAGGTTCACCCCTCCACTTT. It is translated as CASSLRQGGSPLHF. This chain joins TRBV7-6 and TRBJ1-6; 7 bases match TRBD1. With V trimmed by 5 bases and J by 9 bases, 7 bases remained unmatched. The germline gives CDR1 SGHVS, CDR2 FNYEAQ. This CDR3 has 14 residues.

J is TRBJ1-6 and V is TRBV11-1; D is possibly TRBD1 (5 bases). Germline V gene data show CDR1 as SGHAT and CDR2 as FQDESV (reference sequence). This CDR3 is 16 amino acids long. V lost 7 bases to trimming and J lost 5 bases, with 18 bases between them. The CDR3 bases are TGTGCCAGCAAACATATAGGGGTGAGCGATAATTCACCCCTCCACTTT. It codes for CASKHIGVSDNSPLHF. The entire variable domain, with the rest obtained from reference TRBV11-1 and TRBJ1-6, is as follows: EAEVAQSPRYKITEKSQAVAFWCDPISGHATLYWYRQILGQGPELLVQFQDESVVDDSQLPKDRFSAERLKGVDSTLKIQPAELGDSAMYLCASKHIGVSDNSPLHFGNGTRLTVT.

The chain links TRBV27 to TRBJ2-1, with 9 nucleotides matching TRBD1. CDR1 is MNHEY, CDR2 SMNVEV, per germline (reference sequence). V lost 5 bases, J lost 9 bases, and 8 bases stayed unmatched. CDR3 size: 14 residues. The CDR3 loop is CASSTGQGKSEQFF. The DNA for the CDR3 is TGTGCCAGCAGTACGGGACAGGGTAAAAGTGAGCAGTTCTTC.

The count of this clone is one. V is TRBV7-2 and J is TRBJ1-5; 9 positions match TRBD1. V gave up 4 bases and J gave up 2 bases; unmatched junction bases: 3. Germline assignment: CDR1 SGHTA and CDR2 FQGNSA. CDR3 length: 15 residues. CDR3 coding DNA: TGTGCCAGCAGCTCAGGGACAGGGCGCAATCAGCCCCAGCATTTT. This sequence encodes CASSSGTGRNQPQHF.

The V call is TRBV12-5, the J call TRBJ1-1; D remains unclear. This CDR3 contains 15 residues. V was clipped by 7 bases and J by 1 base, with 16 bases between them. Germline V lookup: CDR1 LGHNT, CDR2 FRNRAP. For the CDR3, the DNA is TGTGCTAGTGCCCCCTTTTCAGGAACGAACACTGAAGCTTTCTTT. It encodes CASAPFSGTNTEAFF.

The chain joins TRBV18 to TRBJ1-4, with TRBD1 as a possible D gene (6 bases). The CDR3 has 15 amino acids. The germline CDR1 and CDR2 sequences are KGHSH and LQKENI. V was trimmed by 2 bases and J by 5 bases, leaving 12 bases between them. The CDR3 coding sequence is TGTGCCAGCTCACCATCTACAGGGTTAAATGAAAAACTGTTTTTT. Translated, it gives CASSPSTGLNEKLFF.

This chain joins TRBV11-2 and TRBJ1-1; no clear D gene. The CDR3 consists of 16 residues. Trimming removed 5 bases from V and 1 base from J, with 17 bases in between. From germline, CDR1 is SGHAT and CDR2 FQNNGV. The chain's CDR3 is CASSLQGPGSNTEAFF. CDR3 sequence (DNA): TGTGCCAGCAGCCTACAAGGGCCGGGCTCGAACACTGAAGCTTTCTTT. The full variable domain, with the rest looked up from reference TRBV11-2 and TRBJ1-1, is EAGVAQSPRYKIIEKRQSVAFWCNPISGHATLYWYQQILGQGPKLLIQFQNNGVVDDSQLPKDRFSAERLKGVDSTLKIQPAKLEDSAVYLCASSLQGPGSNTEAFFGQGTRLTVV.

V and J are TRBV9 and TRBJ1-1, with 8 bases that match TRBD1. Germline assignment: CDR1 SGDLS and CDR2 YYNGEE. J lost 6 bases, V lost 1 base, and 14 bases had no gene match. The CDR3 spans 17 residues. For the CDR3, the DNA is TGTGCCAGCAGCGTAAATCCCATACCCGGGACAGGCTCTGAAGCTTTCTTT. Protein: CASSVNPIPGTGSEAFF.

The chain combines TRBV10-1 with TRBJ2-1, with 7 bases aligning to TRBD2. V gave up 6 bases and J gave up 7 bases; unmatched junction bases: 12. The germline CDR1 and CDR2 sequences are WNHNN and SYGVQD (reference sequence). The length of the CDR3 is 15 residues. The CDR3 DNA follows: TGCGCCAGCAGCGAGGCGGGAGTTAGGTATAATGAGCAGTTCTTC. This sequence encodes CASSEAGVRYNEQFF.

The rearrangement uses TRBV2 and TRBJ1-2; D may be TRBD1 (5 bases). Per the germline V gene, CDR1 is SNHLY and CDR2 is FYNNEI. There are 13 residues in the CDR3. V shed 1 base and J shed 4 bases, with 7 bases lying between them. This chain's CDR3 is CASSEDRSYGYTF. CDR3 DNA: TGTGCCAGCAGTGAAGACAGGTCCTATGGCTACACCTTC.

The count of this clone is one. V gene TRBV19 combines with J gene TRBJ1-6, with D unclear. This CDR3 spans 14 amino acids. In germline, CDR1 is LNHDA, CDR2 SQIVND (reference sequence). V gave up 7 bases and J gave up 0 bases, with 7 bases separating them. The CDR3, as DNA: TGTGCCAGTACGGTGAGCTCCTATAATTCACCCCTCCACTTT. Its protein product is CASTVSSYNSPLHF.

The chain joins TRBV10-2 to TRBJ2-2, with unresolved D. V lost 2 bases, J lost 7 bases, and 2 bases lay in between. Germline CDR1 WSHSY, CDR2 SAAADI. The CDR3 has 11 residues. The CDR3 here is CASSEGGELFF. The CDR3 nucleotides are TGCGCCAGCAGTGAGGGCGGGGAGCTGTTTTTT.

This chain joins TRBV7-8 and TRBJ2-7; D is uncertain. The CDR3 runs 14 residues. V lost 2 bases, J lost 0 bases, and 8 bases lay in between. CDR1 is SGHVS and CDR2 is FQNEAQ in the germline V gene. CDR3 coding DNA: TGTGCCAGCAGCTTAAACGGCTACTCCTACGAGCAGTACTTC. Protein product: CASSLNGYSYEQYF.